This TCR beta chain was captured in a study of blood T cell repertoires in COVID-19. Profiling relied on immunoSEQ multiplex PCR, and the TCRdb table lists in-frame clones only, not all of them. Here the sample spans under 300,000 clones, about 86% being singletons. This clone was found once. The source is an elderly man with acute or convalescent COVID-19. Specimen: peripheral blood.

The CDR3 coding sequence is TGTGCCAGTAGTACGGGGGACCGCTCTGGGGCCAACGTCCTGACTTTC. It specifies CASSTGDRSGANVLTF. V usage is TRBV19 and J usage is TRBJ2-6; D may be TRBD2 (6 bases). The germline CDR1 and CDR2 sequences are LNHDA and SQIVND (reference sequence). Trimming took off 4 bases at V and 0 bases at J, with 10 bases between the two ends. The CDR3 is 16 residues long. The variable domain in full, with the rest retrieved from reference TRBV19 and TRBJ2-6, is DGGITQSPKYLFRKEGQNVTLSCEQNLNHDAMYWYRQDPGQGLRLIYYSQIVNDFQKGDIAEGYSVSREKKESFPLTVTSAQKNPTAFYLCASSTGDRSGANVLTFGAGSRLTVL.